The sequence of this T cell receptor (beta chain) was determined in a study of blood T cell repertoires in COVID-19. About the study: The study drew acute and convalescent COVID-19 samples from the United States, Italy and Spain.

In the original processing: Estimation of nucleated cell counts was performed using reference gene primer amplification. TCRdb's copy holds only in-frame clones and misses some; the assay was immunoSEQ multiplex PCR. From that table come the V and J calls and clone size; the DNA was used to work out D and trimming. The sample yields under 500,000 clones, roughly nine tenths seen once. Input material: PBMCs or T cells enriched from blood (not recorded which). The clonotype originates from a young woman with acute COVID-19.

The CDR3 bases are TGCGCCAGCAGTTCAGGGCACACAGATACGCAGTATTTT. Amino acid sequence: CASSSGHTDTQYF. The J gene is TRBJ2-3, the V gene TRBV10-1; a weak D match, TRBD1 (5 bases). Germline CDR1 reads WNHNN; CDR2 reads SYGVQD (reference sequence). The CDR3 sequence is 13 residues long. The V end lost 5 bases, the J end lost 2 bases, and 8 bases lay between the germline ends.